The 29 T cell receptor beta chains in this list originate from one sample, sequenced in a study of control samples from healthy donors and cancer patients. Using immunoSEQ multiplex PCR, the repertoire was profiled, and TCRdb retains in-frame clones only, with some absent. The data hold about 92,000 clones, with around 80% observed a single time. The sample consisted of blood. These receptors were collected from a woman in her fifties or sixties in good health.

The chain uses TRBV19 and TRBJ1-1; D is unclear. Looked up from germline, CDR1 is LNHDA and CDR2 is SQIVND (reference sequence). The CDR3 is 16 amino acids. V was cut by 3 bases and J by 6 bases, with 20 bases left in between. CDR3 DNA sequence: TGTGCCAGTAGTATGATAGCAGTACTTAGAGGTCCTGAAGCTTTCTTT. Translating it yields CASSMIAVLRGPEAFF.

This clone was counted between two and nine times. The chain carries TRBV2 and TRBJ1-5, with TRBD1 matching 8 bases. CDR3 length: 12 residues. V lost 6 bases to trimming and J lost 6 bases; unmatched junction nucleotides: 1. Germline V CDR1 and CDR2: SNHLY, FYNNEI. The DNA for the CDR3 is TGTGCCAGCAGACAGGGGGTTCAGCCCCAGCATTTT. Encoded protein: CASRQGVQPQHF.

This clone was found once. V gene TRBV6-6 combines with J gene TRBJ1-2, with D unresolved. Germline V gene sequence: CDR1 MNHNY, CDR2 SVGAGI (reference sequence). The CDR3 is 14 residues long. The germline V and J ends were trimmed by 2 bases and 5 bases, with 12 bases remaining between them. DNA of the CDR3: TGTGCCAGCAGTTACAACGGGAGATTTTATGGCTACACCTTC. Translation gives CASSYNGRFYGYTF.

J is TRBJ2-2 and V is TRBV19; 10 nucleotides align to TRBD2. Trimming took 4 bases from V and 8 from J; bases not matched to a gene: 16. Looked up from germline, CDR1 is LNHDA and CDR2 is SQIVND (reference sequence). This CDR3 comprises 18 residues. The CDR3 reads CASSRDLVLAGKRGELFF. The DNA for the CDR3 is TGTGCCAGTAGTAGAGACCTCGTACTAGCGGGAAAGCGTGGGGAGCTGTTTTTT. The variable domain in full, completed from reference TRBV19 and TRBJ2-2, reads DGGITQSPKYLFRKEGQNVTLSCEQNLNHDAMYWYRQDPGQGLRLIYYSQIVNDFQKGDIAEGYSVSREKKESFPLTVTSAQKNPTAFYLCASSRDLVLAGKRGELFFGEGSRLTVL.

The chain carries TRBV25-1 and TRBJ1-1, with D uncertain. Looked up from germline, CDR1 is MGHDK and CDR2 is SYGVNS. CDR3 length: 14 residues. Between the trimmed V and J ends, which lost 5 bases and 1 base, there was a span of 11 bases. CDR3 DNA: TGTGCCAGCAGTTATGTCAACGGGAACACTGAAGCTTTCTTT. This sequence encodes CASSYVNGNTEAFF.

The V and J genes are TRBV11-2 and TRBJ2-1, with TRBD1 matching 9 bases. Trimming cost V 6 bases and J 7 bases; bases outside gene matches: 10. The CDR3 runs 15 residues. Germline V gene lookup returns CDR1 SGHAT and CDR2 FQNNGV. The chain's CDR3 is CASSPGTGRVNEQFF. The CDR3 nucleotides are TGTGCCAGCAGTCCCGGGACAGGGCGCGTTAATGAGCAGTTCTTC.

The rearrangement links TRBV19 to TRBJ2-1; TRBD1 aligns across 11 bases. From germline, CDR1 is LNHDA and CDR2 SQIVND (reference sequence). Germline trimming cut 7 bases from V and 6 bases from J; bases unmatched to any gene: 11. The CDR3 length is 16 residues. In DNA form, the CDR3 reads TGTGCCAGTACCCGTCCTGGGACAGGGGGGGTCAATGAGCAGTTCTTC. Amino acids: CASTRPGTGGVNEQFF.

The chain carries TRBV5-1 and TRBJ1-3, with D unclear. V was cut by 0 bases and J by 2 bases, with 6 bases left in between. Germline V CDR1 and CDR2: SGHRS, YFSETQ. CDR3 length: 14 residues. The CDR3 DNA reads as TGCGCCAGCAGCTTGGCGGGGACTGGAAACACCATATATTTT. Translated: CASSLAGTGNTIYF.

The CDR3 spells CASSQRDRGYEQYF. CDR3 nucleotides: TGCGCCAGCAGCCAGCGGGACAGGGGGTACGAGCAGTACTTC. The V and J genes are TRBV4-1 and TRBJ2-7, with 11 bases aligning to TRBD1. V lost 3 bases and J lost 4; bases outside the gene matches: 2. From germline, CDR1 is MGHRA and CDR2 YSYEKL. The CDR3 runs 14 residues.

The V call is TRBV3-1 (or the pseudogene TRBV3-2), the J call TRBJ2-1; D might be TRBD2 (5 bases). This CDR3 comprises 15 residues. V lost 4 bases and J lost 9, with 19 bases in between. CDR1 and CDR2 (germline): LGHDT, YNNKEL (reference sequence). CDR3 nucleotides: TGTGCCAGCAGCCGCGATGTGGGAGCGGCCCGTGAGCAGTTCTTC. It specifies CASSRDVGAAREQFF.

V and J are TRBV27 and TRBJ2-7; 10 bases match TRBD2. The CDR3 is made up of 16 amino acids. The germline V gene encodes CDR1 MNHEY and CDR2 SMNVEV (reference sequence). Trimming took 5 bases from V and 2 from J; bases not matched to a gene: 9. CDR3 region: CASSPISGRPTYEQYF. In DNA form, the CDR3 reads TGTGCCAGCAGTCCGATTAGCGGGAGGCCCACCTACGAGCAGTACTTC.

This chain links TRBV28 with TRBJ1-5; D is unclear. There are 12 residues in the CDR3. V was shortened by 5 bases and J by 3 bases, with 5 bases between the two germline ends. Germline V gene sequence: CDR1 MDHEN, CDR2 SYDVKM. The CDR3 region has the DNA TGTGCCAGCAGTCAACTCAATCAGCCCCAGCATTTT. Residues: CASSQLNQPQHF.

The rearrangement links TRBV19 to TRBJ2-2, with 9 bases fitting TRBD2. There are 14 residues in the CDR3. Germline V gene lookup returns CDR1 LNHDA and CDR2 SQIVND (reference sequence). After removal of 7 bases from V and 8 bases from J, the junction contained 8 bases not matched to a gene. The CDR3 nucleotides are TGTGCCAGTAAGGCTAGCGGGACCCAGGGGGAGCTGTTTTTT. Translation gives CASKASGTQGELFF.

The chain couples TRBV12-3 or TRBV12-4 to TRBJ1-3; possible D gene TRBD1, 6 bases. V was pared by 8 bases and J by 0 bases, with 8 bases between. The CDR3 consists of 13 residues. The CDR3 region is CASGQHSGNTIYF. In nucleotides, the CDR3 is TGTGCCAGCGGACAGCACTCTGGAAACACCATATATTTT.

The chain is built from TRBV6-1 and TRBJ1-2; no firm D call. V was shortened by 3 bases and J by 8 bases, with 13 bases between the two germline ends. This CDR3 comprises 13 residues. Germline V gene data show CDR1 as MNHNS and CDR2 as SASEGT. CDR3 sequence reads: CASSEGYLWGYTF. The CDR3 DNA reads as TGTGCCAGCAGTGAGGGTTACCTATGGGGCTACACCTTC.

The rearrangement links TRBV28 to TRBJ2-1, with D maybe TRBD1 (6 bases). This CDR3 region has 12 residues. CDR1 is MDHEN, CDR2 SYDVKM, per germline. Trimming pared 8 bases from V and 9 bases from J, leaving 14 bases between. CDR3 bases: TGTGCCAGCCTGGTAATAGGGGGTGAGCAGTTCTTC. Protein: CASLVIGGEQFF.

In regard to this clone: Compared with germline, one end of the junction differs, possibly owing to a read error. This chain connects TRBV7-7 to TRBJ2-1, with a tentative D call TRBD1 (5 bases). The CDR3 covers 12 residues. Germline CDR1 and CDR2: SSHAT and FNYEAQ (reference sequence). CDR3 sequence: CASSPQGIEQFF. CDR3 DNA sequence: TGTGCTAGCAGCCCCCAGGGTATTGAGCAGTTCTTC. The whole variable domain, remainder taken from reference TRBV7-7 and TRBJ2-1, is GAGVSQSPRYKVTKRGQDVTLRCDPISSHATLYWYQQALGQGPEFLTYFNYEAQPDKSGLPSDRFSAERPEGSISTLTIQRTEQRDSAMYRCASSPQGIEQFFGPGTRLTVL.

This clone was counted once. The rearrangement joins TRBV7-9 to TRBJ2-1; unclear D gene. V shed 0 bases and J shed 10 bases, with 4 bases lying between them. CDR1 is SEHNR, CDR2 FQNEAQ, per germline (reference sequence). This CDR3 is built from 11 residues. Here the CDR3 DNA reads TGTGCCAGCAGCTTAGCGGCAGAGCAGTTCTTC. Amino acids: CASSLAAEQFF.

This chain uses TRBV7-9 with TRBJ1-2; unclear D gene. CDR1 is SEHNR and CDR2 is FQNEAQ in the germline V gene (reference sequence). Trimming stripped 3 bases from V and 4 bases from J, with 9 bases between. This CDR3 is built from 13 residues. This CDR3 is CASSFARIYGYTF. CDR3 bases: TGTGCCAGCAGCTTCGCTCGGATCTATGGCTACACCTTC.

Only one count was recorded for this clone. Other DNA sequences from this sample encode an identical CDR3 as well. V and J are TRBV28 and TRBJ2-7; no reliable D call. Trimming shortened V by 2 bases and J by 4 bases, and 3 bases separated the two germline ends. The V gene's germline CDR1 is MDHEN and CDR2 SYDVKM. The CDR3 contains 11 residues. The CDR3 DNA follows: TGTGCCAGCAGTTTAGGGTACGAGCAGTACTTC. Its protein is CASSLGYEQYF.

V gene TRBV29-1 combines with J gene TRBJ2-3; D unresolved. Germline loops: CDR1 SQVTM, CDR2 ANQGSEA. This CDR3 region has 13 residues. V was pared by 5 bases and J by 7 bases, with 16 bases between. CDR3 in DNA: TGCAGCGTTCTTACCCGAACTAACAATACGCAGTATTTT. This translates into CSVLTRTNNTQYF.

The chain employs TRBV5-1 and TRBJ1-1; weak D call: TRBD1 (5 bases). Germline V CDR1 and CDR2: SGHRS, YFSETQ. The V end was cut by 2 bases, the J end by 4 bases, with 15 bases between. The CDR3 contains 15 residues. This chain's CDR3 is CASSFLRARGTEAFF. The DNA for the CDR3 is TGCGCCAGCAGCTTCCTCAGGGCTAGGGGCACTGAAGCTTTCTTT.

CDR3 in amino acids: CASERTGPTDTQYF. DNA of the CDR3: TGTGCCAGCGAGAGGACAGGGCCCACAGATACGCAGTATTTT. This sequence joins TRBV6-5 and TRBJ2-3; 8 bases are shared with TRBD1. CDR1 MNHEY and CDR2 SVGAGI come from the germline V gene. The J segment lost 2 bases and the V segment lost 8 bases, leaving 6 bases of the junction unmatched. The CDR3 has 14 residues.

The rearrangement joins TRBV6-1 to TRBJ1-5; 10 bases line up with TRBD1. Trimming removed 3 bases from V and 4 bases from J; junction bases left unmatched: 12. This CDR3 region has 18 residues. Germline V lookup: CDR1 MNHNS, CDR2 SASEGT. Written as DNA, the CDR3 is TGTGCCAGCAGTGATTGGGGTCCTGACAGGGGGCGGAATCAGCCCCAGCATTTT. Its translation: CASSDWGPDRGRNQPQHF.

This clone was found once. The chain links TRBV27 to TRBJ2-1, with 11 bases aligning to TRBD2. Germline CDR1 is MNHEY and CDR2 is SMNVEV (reference sequence). V trimming: 5 bases; J trimming: 6 bases; junction bases outside the gene matches: 6. The CDR3 consists of 15 residues. The CDR3: CASSRGTSGANEQFF. CDR3 DNA sequence: TGTGCCAGCAGTAGAGGGACTAGCGGAGCCAATGAGCAGTTCTTC.

The chain has TRBV19 and TRBJ2-7, with 7 bases that match TRBD1. The CDR3 is 14 residues long. J gave up 7 bases and V 5 bases, and 11 bases lay outside the gene matches. CDR1 and CDR2 from the germline V gene are LNHDA and SQIVND (reference sequence). The CDR3 bases are TGTGCCAGTAGTGTACCGGGACAGTTTCATGAGCAGTACTTC. Translation: CASSVPGQFHEQYF.

The chain recombines TRBV5-1 with TRBJ2-3; D is undetermined. V was pared by 3 bases and J by 0 bases, with 11 bases between. Germline CDR1 SGHRS, CDR2 YFSETQ. The CDR3 spans 15 residues. CDR3 coding DNA: TGCGCCAGCAGCTCTGACCGGAAGAGCACAGATACGCAGTATTTT. Translating it yields CASSSDRKSTDTQYF.

The V and J genes are TRBV7-7 and TRBJ2-1, with D possibly TRBD1 on 6 matching bases. The germline V gene has CDR1 SSHAT and CDR2 FNYEAQ (reference sequence). This CDR3 is built from 15 residues. The V end was cut by 2 bases, the J end by 4 bases, with 12 bases between. The CDR3 spells CASSLSPGTYNEQFF. CDR3 nucleotide sequence: TGTGCCAGCAGCTTATCGCCAGGGACATACAATGAGCAGTTCTTC.

This chain links TRBV6-2 or TRBV6-3 with TRBJ2-7; D is perhaps TRBD2 (7 bases). From germline, CDR1 is MNHEY and CDR2 SVGEGT. The CDR3 sequence is 16 residues long. Deletions cut 2 bases from V and 2 bases from J, with 16 bases between. CDR3 in DNA: TGTGCCAGCAGTTACCGCCACGGGGGGCCAACCTACGAGCAGTACTTC. Protein: CASSYRHGGPTYEQYF.